These 15 T cell receptor beta chains share one sample of origin, sequenced in a study of control samples from healthy donors and cancer patients. Data came from immunoSEQ multiplex PCR; TCRdb stores just in-frame clones and leaves some out. The data show about 110,000 clones, around 89% seen once. Sequences were obtained from blood. Receptors originate from a woman aged 50 to 60 in good health.

The chain uses TRBV7-9 and TRBJ2-7, with D unresolved. Trimming cost V 1 base and J 4 bases, with 11 bases left between them. This CDR3 spans 14 amino acids. Looked up from germline, CDR1 is SEHNR and CDR2 is FQNEAQ (reference sequence). CDR3 sequence reads: CASSLGSSEYEQYF. CDR3 nucleotide sequence: TGTGCCAGCAGCTTAGGCTCTTCGGAGTACGAGCAGTACTTC. The full variable domain, completed using reference TRBV7-9 and TRBJ2-7, is DTGVSQNPRHKITKRGQNVTFRCDPISEHNRLYWYRQTLGQGPEFLTYFQNEAQLEKSRLLSDRFSAERPKGSFSTLEIQRTEQGDSAMYLCASSLGSSEYEQYFGPGTRLTVT.

This clone has a handful of counts. The rearrangement joins TRBV6-2 or TRBV6-3 to TRBJ2-5; possible D gene TRBD1, 6 bases. The CDR3 length is 16 residues. The germline V gene has CDR1 MNHEY and CDR2 SVGEGT. The ends were cut back, 2 bases at V and 5 bases at J, with 18 bases in the middle. The chain's CDR3 is CASSYPNREGLETQYF. CDR3 nucleotide sequence: TGTGCCAGCAGTTACCCGAACAGGGAAGGGTTGGAGACCCAGTACTTC.

This chain connects TRBV6-5 to TRBJ1-1; 7 nucleotides line up with TRBD1. The trim removed 0 bases at V and 1 base at J, leaving 2 bases unmatched. This CDR3 comprises 15 residues. Germline CDR1 MNHEY, CDR2 SVGAGI. The CDR3, as DNA: TGTGCCAGCAGTTACTCCGACAGGGCGAACACTGAAGCTTTCTTT. Protein product: CASSYSDRANTEAFF.

CDR3 nucleotides: TGCGCCAGCAGTTCCCGCGGGGTACTGAGCACAGATACGCAGTATTTT. Translating it yields CASSSRGVLSTDTQYF. The chain joins TRBV5-1 to TRBJ2-3; D possibly corresponds to TRBD2 (6 bases). In germline, CDR1 is SGHRS, CDR2 YFSETQ. The CDR3 length is 16 residues. Trimming cost V 5 bases and J 0 bases, with 16 bases left between them.

The chain uses TRBV7-9 and TRBJ2-1; 8 nucleotides match TRBD1. Germline V gives CDR1 SEHNR, CDR2 FQNEAQ (reference sequence). CDR3 length equals 14 residues. The V gene end was trimmed by 2 bases and the J gene end by 5 bases; junction bases not matched to a gene: 2. The CDR3 here is CASSLKGQDNEQFF. Here the CDR3 DNA reads TGTGCCAGCAGCTTAAAGGGACAGGACAATGAGCAGTTCTTC.

A remark on this clone: One junction end does not reproduce the germline sequence, and a read error may be involved. The V call is TRBV7-9, the J call TRBJ1-6, with TRBD1 as a possible D gene (5 bases). Germline V lookup: CDR1 SEHNR, CDR2 FQNEAQ (reference sequence). The CDR3 is 13 residues long. CDR3 coding DNA: TGTGCCACCAGCGGGACGGATAATTCACCCCTCCACTTT. Translating it yields CATSGTDNSPLHF.

The chain joins TRBV7-8 to TRBJ1-1; D unresolved. The CDR3 has 12 residues. Germline CDR1 SGHVS, CDR2 FQNEAQ. Trimming took off 2 bases at V and 8 bases at J, with 9 bases between the two ends. In nucleotides, the CDR3 is TGTGCCAGCAGCTTATACCAGATCGAAGCTTTCTTT. Residues: CASSLYQIEAFF.

The rearrangement links TRBV12-5 to TRBJ1-2; a possible D gene is TRBD1 (5 bases). The germline V gene encodes CDR1 LGHNT and CDR2 FRNRAP. Trimming pared 0 bases from V and 2 bases from J, leaving 13 bases between. CDR3 length: 16 amino acids. The CDR3 DNA reads TGTGCTAGTGGTTTGGTACTAAGACAGACCAACTATGGCTACACCTTC. Translating it yields CASGLVLRQTNYGYTF.

This clone has just one count. This chain links TRBV9 with TRBJ2-7; the D gene could be TRBD1 or TRBD2 (5 bases each). Germline CDR1 SGDLS, CDR2 YYNGEE. V lost 0 bases and J lost 5, with 21 bases in between. This CDR3 spans 17 amino acids. The CDR3 DNA sequence: TGTGCCAGCAGCGTAGGGGCAGGGATTCGAGGGATCCACGAGCAGTACTTC. Its protein is CASSVGAGIRGIHEQYF.

The sample holds one count of this clone. This chain uses TRBV30 with TRBJ1-4; D gene uncertain. The CDR3 runs to 11 residues. The V gene's germline CDR1 is GTSNPN and CDR2 SVGIG (reference sequence). The V gene lost 2 bases and the J gene lost 7 bases, with 5 bases spanning the gap. The CDR3 coding sequence is TGTGCCTGGAGTCGGGGTGAAAAACTGTTTTTT. This gives the protein CAWSRGEKLFF.

In its sample, this clone was seen a few times. The rearrangement links TRBV5-1 to TRBJ1-2; 9 bases are a match to TRBD1. This CDR3 has 15 amino acids. J gave up 0 bases and V 4 bases, and 4 bases lay outside the gene matches. Per germline, CDR1 SGHRS and CDR2 YFSETQ. CDR3 region: CASSRDRGANYGYTF. The CDR3 nucleotides read TGCGCCAGCAGCCGAGACAGGGGGGCTAACTATGGCTACACCTTC.

V usage is TRBV3-1 (or the pseudogene TRBV3-2) and J usage is TRBJ2-5, with TRBD2 matching 11 bases. CDR1 and CDR2 from the germline V gene are LGHDT and YNNKEL (reference sequence). The trim removed 4 bases at V and 2 bases at J, leaving 18 bases unmatched. This CDR3 contains 20 residues. CDR3 residues: CASSRHMRGASGGIQETQYF. The DNA for the CDR3 is TGTGCCAGCAGCCGACACATGCGTGGGGCTAGCGGGGGGATACAAGAGACCCAGTACTTC.

This clone has just one count. The chain employs TRBV5-4 and TRBJ1-6, with TRBD1 identical over 12 bases. The J segment lost 10 bases and the V segment lost 3 bases, leaving 8 bases of the junction unmatched. CDR3 length: 16 amino acids. Looked up from germline, CDR1 is SGHNT and CDR2 is YYREEE (reference sequence). CDR3 region: CASSWGGTGGMSPLHF. The CDR3 bases are TGTGCCAGCAGCTGGGGAGGGACAGGGGGCATGTCACCCCTCCACTTT.

In its sample, this clone was seen a few times. The chain uses TRBV2 and TRBJ2-7; D is possibly TRBD2 (6 bases). The CDR3 spans 13 residues. The V gene's germline CDR1 is SNHLY and CDR2 FYNNEI. V was shortened by 4 bases and J by 3 bases, with 10 bases between the two germline ends. The CDR3 DNA sequence: TGTGCCAGCAGTGTGGGGGGTGTCTACGAGCAGTACGTC. Translating gives CASSVGGVYEQYV.

In its sample, this clone was seen a few times. The chain uses TRBV6-5 and TRBJ1-6; TRBD1 matches at 7 bases. The CDR3 loop spans 14 amino acids. Trimming cost V 8 bases and J 6 bases; bases outside gene matches: 7. CDR1 and CDR2 from the germline V gene are MNHEY and SVGAGI. CDR3 DNA sequence: TGTGCCAGCTCGAAGGGACAGAGTAATTCACCCCTCCACTTT. This translates into CASSKGQSNSPLHF.